The present entry profiles one T cell receptor (beta chain) with its context. It has no known antigen specificity. Per-nucleotide qualities are absent, and no much larger clonotype sits a single base away. The CDR3 regions of human TCRbeta chains were analyzed by immunosequencing. As for the authors' bioinformatics: TCRs in the repertoires were compared against a reference library of SARS-CoV-2-specific TCRs that had been generated with the MIRA antigen-specificity platform. Breadth was defined as the fraction of unique TCRs that were SARS-CoV-2-associated. Depth was defined as the fraction of total T cells that were SARS-CoV-2-associated. Using the MIRA data, each spike-specific TCR was assigned both to the spike region to which the TCR was reactive and to a CD4 or CD8 class. Log10-transformed breadth and depth values were compared by one-way ANOVA with Sidak's multiple comparisons tests. In TCRdb, the immuneACCESS table is reduced to in-frame sequences with V and J assigned. These tables do not hold every clone; where another copy was compared, an unresolved V gene accounts for under half, and the others remain unexplained. D and trimming were read from the DNA, whereas the V and J calls and clone size are those reported in that table. The sample yields about 83,000 clones; around 86% were counted once. Roughly 8.7% of the sample lies in the top ten.

The time point tag for this specimen amounts to: baseline before first vaccination. The vaccinee samples were drawn from two UK trials, COV001 and COV002, one of which was a single-blind randomized controlled phase 2/3 trial testing AZD1222 (ChAdOx1 nCoV-19) in healthy adults. Trial participant PBMC samples were collected at day 0 and day 28 after the second dose for TCRbeta chain sequencing. The data originate from a study of T cell responses to AZD1222 COVID-19 vaccine (dated by TCRdb to the early 2020s). Regarding the study in general: Because spike-specific TCR depth and breadth did not differ between the two schedules, AZD1222 recipients who got a second dose at roughly 4 weeks were pooled with those who got a second dose at roughly 12 weeks. A total of more than 230 trial participants underwent TCR sequencing, of whom 207 had received two doses of AZD1222 and some 26 had received two doses of the MenACWY control vaccine. Enrollment into the trials was organized by age into subgroups of 18-55, 56-69 and 70-plus years, and those subgroups contained about 160, 30 and 59 TCR-sequenced participants, respectively. The full study reports these points: After two AZD1222 doses, both the breadth and the depth of spike-specific TCRs were significantly higher than at day 0 and than in MenACWY recipients. Participants were mostly white British and included more females than males, and it was suggested by the authors that clonal diversity may have been underestimated. Vaccine-associated CD4 TCRs spanned the whole spike protein, with dominant responses in regions 160-218 and 743-854. Nearly half of unique spike-specific TCRs reportedly recognized epitopes outside regions mutated in the B.1.351 and B.1.1.7 variants. Because no samples from the day 14 peak response were available, repertoires could be characterized only after the peak T cell response. Only five to seven AZD1222 recipients were SARS-CoV-2 seropositive at baseline, limiting conclusions about previously exposed vaccinees. The 56-69-year group was small, and its depth increase did not reach significance, likely because of low power.

Taken from the germline V gene, the CDR1 and CDR2 loops are SGHTA and FQGTGA. Ends trimmed: V by 7 bases, J by 8 bases; bases unmatched to a gene: 11. The CDR3 has 14 amino acids, counting the end cysteine and phenylalanine. Only CDR3 DNA remains: 42 bases, in frame from the first base. This sequence originates from an adult in good health. This receptor chain uses TRBV7-3 and TRBJ2-1; 7 bases in the junction line up with TRBD1. Here the sequenced sample was peripheral blood, taken on day 0 of AZD1222 vaccination. The DNA is TGTGCCAGCACCCAAATAGGGGGCTGGGATGAGCAGTTCTTC. Translated, it reads CASTQIGGWDEQFF.